These T cell receptor beta chains were read from a single sample in a study of blood T cell repertoires in COVID-19. Sequenced by immunoSEQ multiplex PCR; TCRdb stores in-frame clones only, minus some. The sample contains some 300,000 clones, 88% of which appear only once. Sequencing input: peripheral blood. The receptors stem from a woman in her thirties who had recovered from COVID-19. Each CDR3 is given with its conserved first and last residue. D genes are given only for firm matches. Only some rows state a clone size, as once, few, many or a class for expanded clones.

j_call: TRBJ2-7
d_call: TRBD1
v_call: TRBV11-3
clone_size: -
cdr3_nt: TGTGCCAGCAGCCAATCCGGGACAGGGGTTACCTACGAGCAGTACTTC
cdr3_aa: CASSQSGTGVTYEQYF

j_call: TRBJ2-6
d_call: -
v_call: TRBV15
clone_size: -
cdr3_nt: TGTGCCACTTTATCTGGGGCCAACGTCCTGACTTTC
cdr3_aa: CATLSGANVLTF

j_call: TRBJ1-2
d_call: TRBD1
v_call: TRBV12-3/TRBV12-4
clone_size: -
cdr3_nt: TGTGCCAGCAGTTCTTACAGGGGGCATGGCTACACCTTC
cdr3_aa: CASSSYRGHGYTF

j_call: TRBJ1-6
d_call: -
v_call: TRBV2
clone_size: -
cdr3_nt: TGTGCCAGCACCCTTGGACAGTTTAATTCACCCCTCCACTTT
cdr3_aa: CASTLGQFNSPLHF

j_call: TRBJ1-6
d_call: TRBD1
v_call: TRBV28
clone_size: -
cdr3_nt: TGTGCCAGCAGCCCTACAGGGGACTCACCCCTCCACTTT
cdr3_aa: CASSPTGDSPLHF

j_call: TRBJ2-7
d_call: -
v_call: TRBV7-9
clone_size: -
cdr3_nt: TGTGCCAGCAGCTTAGGTTCGTACGAGCAGTACTTC
cdr3_aa: CASSLGSYEQYF

j_call: TRBJ2-7
d_call: -
v_call: TRBV7-6
clone_size: -
cdr3_nt: TGTGCCAGCAGCTTAAAAAATATGAGGAACAGCGGCTTCTACTACGAGCAGTACTTC
cdr3_aa: CASSLKNMRNSGFYYEQYF

j_call: TRBJ1-2
d_call: -
v_call: TRBV29-1
clone_size: -
cdr3_nt: TGCAGCGGGGGGGGCAGGACTAACTATGGCTACACCTTC
cdr3_aa: CSGGGRTNYGYTF

j_call: TRBJ2-1
d_call: TRBD1
v_call: TRBV11-3
clone_size: once
cdr3_nt: TGTGCCAGCAGCTTAGGGCCGGGACAGTCCTACAATGAGCAGTTCTTC
cdr3_aa: CASSLGPGQSYNEQFF

j_call: TRBJ2-5
d_call: -
v_call: TRBV9
clone_size: -
cdr3_nt: TGTGCCAGCAGCGTAGTTTGGGTTGGGCAGGCACAAGAGACCCAGTACTTC
cdr3_aa: CASSVVWVGQAQETQYF

j_call: TRBJ1-2
d_call: -
v_call: TRBV7-9
clone_size: -
cdr3_nt: TGTGCCAGCAGCTTACTTTCACTCTTGGACTATGGCTACACCTTC
cdr3_aa: CASSLLSLLDYGYTF

j_call: TRBJ1-1
d_call: -
v_call: TRBV7-2
clone_size: -
cdr3_nt: TGTGCCAGCAGCTCCCGGTCGGGGAGCACTGAAGCTTTCTTT
cdr3_aa: CASSSRSGSTEAFF

j_call: TRBJ1-5
d_call: TRBD1
v_call: TRBV19
clone_size: -
cdr3_nt: TGTGCCAGTAGTATTGGACAGGGGCTGAGTCAGCCCCAGCATTTT
cdr3_aa: CASSIGQGLSQPQHF

j_call: TRBJ1-2
d_call: -
v_call: TRBV14
clone_size: -
cdr3_nt: TGTGCCAGCAGCCAAGACCCAGGGGTTGGCTACACCTTC
cdr3_aa: CASSQDPGVGYTF

j_call: TRBJ1-1
d_call: -
v_call: TRBV7-9
clone_size: -
cdr3_nt: TGTGCCAGCAGCTTGGAGATGAACACTGAAGCTTTCTTT
cdr3_aa: CASSLEMNTEAFF

j_call: TRBJ1-2
d_call: TRBD1
v_call: TRBV28
clone_size: -
cdr3_nt: TGTGCCAGCATCGGGACAGGGGGCTCGTTGGGCTACACCTTC
cdr3_aa: CASIGTGGSLGYTF

j_call: TRBJ1-5
d_call: TRBD1
v_call: TRBV2
clone_size: -
cdr3_nt: TGTGCCAGCACCCGACTTGACAGGGGCGCTCAGCCCCAGCATTTT
cdr3_aa: CASTRLDRGAQPQHF

j_call: TRBJ2-3
d_call: TRBD2
v_call: TRBV4-2
clone_size: -
cdr3_nt: TGTGCCAGCAGCCAAGATGGTAGCGGGGGACGACCCTTAACAGATACGCAGTATTTT
cdr3_aa: CASSQDGSGGRPLTDTQYF

j_call: TRBJ1-4
d_call: -
v_call: TRBV30
clone_size: -
cdr3_nt: TGTGCCTGGAGTGTATGGGGTCCGGACAGAAGGGAAAAACTGTTTTTT
cdr3_aa: CAWSVWGPDRREKLFF

j_call: TRBJ1-1
d_call: TRBD1
v_call: TRBV29-1
clone_size: -
cdr3_nt: TGCAGCGTTTACGACAGGGGAGCTTTCTTT
cdr3_aa: CSVYDRGAFF